What follows are 18 T cell receptor beta chains derived from one specimen sequenced in a study of OX40 agonist ivuxolimab in advanced cancers. TCRdb keeps only in-frame clones here, not all; method: immunoSEQ multiplex PCR. The sample lists roughly 60,000 clones; approximately 85% were seen once. The input for sequencing was CD4+ or CD8+ T cells sorted from blood, taken in a trial of the OX40 agonist ivuxolimab. These receptors all come from an adult with an advanced solid tumor such as melanoma, head and neck, liver or kidney cancer.

The chain couples TRBV7-2 to TRBJ2-5, with 10 positions matching TRBD2. In germline, CDR1 is SGHTA, CDR2 FQGNSA. The CDR3 loop spans 15 amino acids. With V trimmed by 5 bases and J by 5 bases, 8 bases remained unmatched. The CDR3 loop is CASSGSGGGWETQYF. CDR3 DNA: TGTGCCAGCAGCGGAAGCGGGGGGGGATGGGAGACCCAGTACTTC. The whole variable domain, remainder taken from reference TRBV7-2 and TRBJ2-5, is GAGVSQSPSNKVTEKGKDVELRCDPISGHTALYWYRQSLGQGLEFLIYFQGNSAPDKSGLPSDRFSAERTGGSVSTLTIQRTQQEDSAVYLCASSGSGGGWETQYFGPGTRLLVL.

The V call is TRBV11-1, the J call TRBJ2-1, with D uncertain. Trimming cost V 2 bases and J 6 bases, with 8 bases left between them. In germline, CDR1 is SGHAT, CDR2 FQDESV (reference sequence). The CDR3 has 13 amino acids. Here the CDR3 reads CASSLLRSNEQFF. The CDR3 bases are TGTGCCAGCAGCTTACTAAGGTCCAATGAGCAGTTCTTC.

The V call is TRBV6-1, the J call TRBJ2-7; D possibly corresponds to TRBD2 (5 bases). Deletions cut 7 bases from V and 4 bases from J, with 11 bases between. From germline, CDR1 is MNHNS and CDR2 SASEGT. The CDR3 totals 12 residues. In DNA form, the CDR3 reads TGTGCCAGCACCTATCCGGGGTACGAGCAGTACTTC. This codes for CASTYPGYEQYF.

This chain uses TRBV28 with TRBJ1-2, with D unclear. This CDR3 region has 12 residues. With 7 bases removed from V and 8 bases from J, the gap between germline ends came to 14 bases. Germline lookup yields CDR1 MDHEN and CDR2 SYDVKM. CDR3 coding DNA: TGTGCCAGCACCAACCCTCAGAGGGGCTACACCTTC. As protein: CASTNPQRGYTF.

The chain has TRBV29-1 and TRBJ1-2; D not certain. CDR3 length: 13 residues. Trimming shortened V by 0 bases and J by 4 bases, and 9 bases separated the two germline ends. Germline V gene lookup returns CDR1 SQVTM and CDR2 ANQGSEA. CDR3 residues: CSVEDRPGYGYTF. The CDR3 region has the DNA TGCAGCGTTGAAGATCGCCCGGGCTATGGCTACACCTTC.

This clone occurred once. Here the CDR3 reads CASSKAATNEKLFF. In DNA form, the CDR3 reads TGTGCCAGCTCTAAGGCTGCAACTAATGAAAAACTGTTTTTT. The rearrangement uses TRBV18 and TRBJ1-4, with D unresolved. The CDR3 extends over 14 amino acids. Germline lookup yields CDR1 KGHSH and CDR2 LQKENI. Trimming pared 6 bases from V and 0 bases from J, leaving 8 bases between.

V gene TRBV19 combines with J gene TRBJ1-3; TRBD1 agrees at 10 bases. The CDR3 is made up of 15 amino acids. Losses at the gene ends were 7 bases for V and 0 bases for J; bases not matched to a gene: 3. CDR1 and CDR2 from the germline V gene are LNHDA and SQIVND (reference sequence). The CDR3 here is CASMDRGASGNTIYF. The DNA of the CDR3 is TGTGCCAGTATGGACAGGGGGGCCTCTGGAAACACCATATATTTT.

The rearrangement links TRBV19 to TRBJ2-7, with 8 bases matching TRBD2. The CDR3 has 17 residues. Trimming cost V 6 bases and J 0 bases; bases outside gene matches: 13. CDR1 and CDR2 (germline): LNHDA, SQIVND (reference sequence). CDR3 in amino acids: CASSFGGDPTRSYEQYF. CDR3 sequence (DNA): TGTGCCAGTAGCTTCGGGGGGGATCCCACCCGCTCCTACGAGCAGTACTTC.

The chain couples TRBV9 to TRBJ1-6, with D uncertain. The ends were cut back, 0 bases at V and 0 bases at J, with 10 bases in the middle. The CDR3 runs to 17 residues. Germline-derived CDR1 and CDR2 are SGDLS and YYNGEE. This CDR3 reads CASSVGGDSSYNSPLHF. The CDR3 DNA is TGTGCCAGCAGCGTAGGGGGAGATAGCTCCTATAATTCACCCCTCCACTTT.

V usage is TRBV5-8 and J usage is TRBJ2-7, with D possibly being TRBD2 (5 bases). Trimming stripped 5 bases from V and 0 bases from J, with 9 bases between. There are 13 residues in the CDR3. Germline loops: CDR1 SGHTS, CDR2 YDEGEE. Here the CDR3 DNA reads TGTGCCAGCAGGGACTTCTTCTCCTACGAGCAGTACTTC. Translated, it gives CASRDFFSYEQYF. Using reference TRBV5-8 and TRBJ2-7 for the parts outside the CDR3, the full variable domain is EAGVTQSPTHLIKTRGQQATLRCSPISGHTSVYWYQQALGLGLQFLLWYDEGEERNRGNFPPRFSGRQFPNYSSELNVNALELEDSALYLCASRDFFSYEQYFGPGTRLTVT.

This clone has a single count. The chain has TRBV4-1 and TRBJ2-1, with 10 bases lining up with TRBD2. Looked up from germline, CDR1 is MGHRA and CDR2 is YSYEKL. The CDR3 length is 17 residues. The V and J ends lost 1 base and 1 base, in that order; junction bases with no gene match: 4. The CDR3 region has the DNA TGCGCCAGCAGCCAAGTACTAGCGGGGTTGTCCTACAATGAGCAGTTCTTC. Residues: CASSQVLAGLSYNEQFF.

This rearrangement joins TRBV6-4 to TRBJ2-3; TRBD2 is a possible D gene (5 bases). CDR3 length: 14 residues. CDR1 and CDR2 from the germline V gene are MRHNA and SNTAGT. Deletions cut 3 bases from V and 1 base from J, with 8 bases between. For the CDR3, the DNA is TGTGCCAGCAGTGAAGAGGGTGGCACAGATACGCAGTATTTT. It codes for CASSEEGGTDTQYF.

This chain links TRBV7-2 with TRBJ1-1, with TRBD1 as a possible D gene (6 bases). Germline V gene sequence: CDR1 SGHTA, CDR2 FQGNSA. V was cut by 3 bases and J by 1 base, with 9 bases left in between. This CDR3 is 14 amino acids long. This chain's CDR3 is CASSLGGANTEAFF. DNA for the CDR3: TGTGCCAGCAGCTTGGGGGGGGCGAACACTGAAGCTTTCTTT.

This chain uses TRBV29-1 with TRBJ2-5; maybe TRBD2 (5 bases). Germline V gives CDR1 SQVTM, CDR2 ANQGSEA. CDR3 length: 12 amino acids. V was clipped by 7 bases and J by 5 bases, with 14 bases between them. The CDR3 here is CSEGPGGETQYF. As DNA, the CDR3 is TGCAGCGAAGGACCCGGCGGGGAGACCCAGTACTTC.

The chain combines TRBV7-9 with TRBJ2-5; weak D call: TRBD1 (6 bases). V dropped 8 bases and J dropped 4 bases, with 14 bases sitting between them. This CDR3 has 13 residues. In germline, CDR1 is SEHNR, CDR2 FQNEAQ (reference sequence). CDR3 residues: CASGLDRTETQYF. The CDR3, as DNA: TGTGCCAGCGGCCTTGACAGGACAGAGACCCAGTACTTC.

The rearrangement joins TRBV15 to TRBJ1-2, with TRBD1 matching over 9 bases. The CDR3 extends over 16 amino acids. The J segment lost 5 bases and the V segment lost 5 bases, leaving 12 bases of the junction unmatched. Per the germline V gene, CDR1 is LNHNV and CDR2 is YYDKDF (reference sequence). The CDR3 protein is CATSRQGGRSGYGYTF. The CDR3 bases are TGTGCCACCAGCCGACAGGGGGGACGGTCGGGATATGGCTACACCTTC.

This sequence joins TRBV7-2 and TRBJ2-4; 10 bases are shared with TRBD1. The CDR3 spans 19 residues. J was trimmed by 3 bases and V by 5 bases; bases with no gene match: 16. Looked up from germline, CDR1 is SGHTA and CDR2 is FQGNSA. This chain's CDR3 is CASSPFGFRDRGGKNIQYF. In DNA, the CDR3 is TGTGCCAGCAGCCCTTTCGGGTTCCGGGACAGGGGTGGCAAAAACATTCAGTACTTC.

J is TRBJ1-1 and V is TRBV28; unclear D gene. From germline, CDR1 is MDHEN and CDR2 SYDVKM. V lost 3 bases to trimming and J lost 0 bases, with 5 bases between them. The CDR3 loop spans 13 amino acids. In nucleotides, the CDR3 is TGTGCCAGCAGTTTGCCCATGAACACTGAAGCTTTCTTT. Translation gives CASSLPMNTEAFF.